The sequence of this T cell receptor beta chain was determined in a study of cytomegalovirus exposure and HLA in healthy donors. The CDR3 contains 14 residues. Germline V gives CDR1 MNHNY, CDR2 SVGAGI (reference sequence). The PCR contained 60 Vbeta and 13 Jbeta primers. TCRdb's table, derived via immunoSEQ multiplex PCR, lists solely in-frame clones and lacks some. The data show about 200,000 clones, 75% to 85% seen once. As for this clone: A junction boundary mismatches the germline segment, possibly from a read error.

The material sequenced was PBMCs. V and J are TRBV6-6 and TRBJ1-1, with unresolved D. The sequence was collected from a woman aged 45-65 years in good health and CMV-seronegative. CDR3 DNA: TGTGCCAGCAGTTACTCAGGAGGGAACTCTGAAGCTTTCTTT. Its translation: CASSYSGGNSEAFF.